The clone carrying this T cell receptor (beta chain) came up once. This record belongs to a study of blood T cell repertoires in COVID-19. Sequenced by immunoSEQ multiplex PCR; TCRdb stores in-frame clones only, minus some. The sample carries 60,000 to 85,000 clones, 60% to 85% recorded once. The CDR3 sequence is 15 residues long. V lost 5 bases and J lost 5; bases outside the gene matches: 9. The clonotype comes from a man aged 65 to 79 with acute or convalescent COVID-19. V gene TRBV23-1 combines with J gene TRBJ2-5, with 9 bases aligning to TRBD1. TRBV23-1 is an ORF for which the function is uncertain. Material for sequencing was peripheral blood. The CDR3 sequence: CASSTPGQGGETQYF. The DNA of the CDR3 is TGCGCCAGCAGTACCCCGGGACAGGGCGGCGAGACCCAGTACTTC.